This T cell receptor (beta chain) was obtained from a study of T-cell memory formation after mild COVID-19. Across the study: Most TCR clusters belonged to a single donor. Study-level results: Prior to infection, memory already included some responding clones, suggesting cross-reactive memory joined. Shrinking CD4+ clones were chiefly CM and EM; CD8+ ones were chiefly EMRA.

TCRdb recomputed calls from the 5' RACE reads with MiXCR, one row per CDR3 protein. This sample has 300,000 to 400,000 distinct CDR3 sequences, with 13% to 15% found just once. The CDR3 totals 15 residues. V lost 0 bases to trimming and J lost 7 bases, with 14 bases between them. From germline, CDR1 is SGHRS and CDR2 YFSETQ. Remarks on this clonotype: What it binds is unknown.

The source of this sequence is a man aged 18 to 30 who had mild COVID-19 (a few samples of this study predate the infection). Cell type and time point are not known. The J gene is TRBJ2-1, the V gene TRBV5-1, with D possibly being TRBD1 (5 bases). The material sequenced was PBMCs or a T cell subset sorted from them (not recorded which). CDR3 nucleotide sequence: TGCGCCAGCAGCTTGGATGTCAGGGTTGGGAATGAGCAGTTCTTC. Encoded protein: CASSLDVRVGNEQFF.